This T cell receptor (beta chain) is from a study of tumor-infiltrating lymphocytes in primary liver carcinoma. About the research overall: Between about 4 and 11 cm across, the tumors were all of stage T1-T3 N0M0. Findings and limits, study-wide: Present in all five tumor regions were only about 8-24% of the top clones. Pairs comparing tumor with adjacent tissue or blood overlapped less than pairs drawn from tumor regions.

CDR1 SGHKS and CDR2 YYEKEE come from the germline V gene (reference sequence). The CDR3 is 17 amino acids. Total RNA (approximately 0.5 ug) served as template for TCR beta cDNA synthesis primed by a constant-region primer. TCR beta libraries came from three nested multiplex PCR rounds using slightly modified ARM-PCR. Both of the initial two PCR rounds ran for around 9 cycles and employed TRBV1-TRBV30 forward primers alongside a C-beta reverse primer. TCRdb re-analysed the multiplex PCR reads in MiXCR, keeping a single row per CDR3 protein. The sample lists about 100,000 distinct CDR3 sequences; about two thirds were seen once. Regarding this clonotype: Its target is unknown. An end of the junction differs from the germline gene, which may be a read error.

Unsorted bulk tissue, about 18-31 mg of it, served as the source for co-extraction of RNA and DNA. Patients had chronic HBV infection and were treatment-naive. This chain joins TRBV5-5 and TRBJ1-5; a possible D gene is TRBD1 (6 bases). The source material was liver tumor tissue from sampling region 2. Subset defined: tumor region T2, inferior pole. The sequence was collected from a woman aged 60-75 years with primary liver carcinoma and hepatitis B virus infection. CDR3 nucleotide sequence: TGTGCCGGCAGCTTGTGGGTCCCACAGGGTTTTAATCAGCCCCAGCATTTT. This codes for CAGSLWVPQGFNQPQHF.